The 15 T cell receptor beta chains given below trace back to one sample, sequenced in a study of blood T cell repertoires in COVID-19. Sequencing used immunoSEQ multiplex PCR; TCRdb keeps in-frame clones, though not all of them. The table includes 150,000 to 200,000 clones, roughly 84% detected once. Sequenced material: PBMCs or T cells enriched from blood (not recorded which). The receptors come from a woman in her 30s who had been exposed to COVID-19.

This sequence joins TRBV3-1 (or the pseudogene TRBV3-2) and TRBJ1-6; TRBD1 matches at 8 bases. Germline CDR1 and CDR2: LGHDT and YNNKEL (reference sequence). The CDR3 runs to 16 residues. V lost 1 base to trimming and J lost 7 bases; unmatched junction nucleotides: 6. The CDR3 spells CASSQGAGGQNSPLHF. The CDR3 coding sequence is TGTGCCAGCAGCCAAGGGGCAGGGGGCCAGAATTCACCCCTCCACTTT.

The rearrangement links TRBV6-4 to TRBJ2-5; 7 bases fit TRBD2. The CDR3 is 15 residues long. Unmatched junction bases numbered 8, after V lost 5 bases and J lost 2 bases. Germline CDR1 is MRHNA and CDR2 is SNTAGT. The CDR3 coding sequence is TGTGCCAGCAGTCCCGGGGCGGGGGAGCAAGAGACCCAGTACTTC. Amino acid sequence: CASSPGAGEQETQYF.

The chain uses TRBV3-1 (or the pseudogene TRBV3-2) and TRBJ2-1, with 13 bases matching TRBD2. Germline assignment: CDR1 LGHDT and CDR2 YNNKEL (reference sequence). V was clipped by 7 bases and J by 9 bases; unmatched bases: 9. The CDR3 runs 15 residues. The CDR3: CASTSLAGGLGEQFF. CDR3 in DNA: TGTGCCAGCACCTCACTAGCGGGGGGGTTAGGTGAGCAGTTCTTC.

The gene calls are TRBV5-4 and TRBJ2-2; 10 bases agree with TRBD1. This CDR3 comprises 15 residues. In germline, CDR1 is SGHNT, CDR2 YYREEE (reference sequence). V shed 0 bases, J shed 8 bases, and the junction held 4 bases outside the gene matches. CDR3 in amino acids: CASSLVGQGKGELFF. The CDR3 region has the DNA TGTGCCAGCAGCTTGGTGGGACAGGGGAAAGGGGAGCTGTTTTTT.

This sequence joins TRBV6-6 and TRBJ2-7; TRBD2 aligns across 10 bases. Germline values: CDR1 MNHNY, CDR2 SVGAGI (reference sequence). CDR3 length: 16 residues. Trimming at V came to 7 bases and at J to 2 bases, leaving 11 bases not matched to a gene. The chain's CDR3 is CASTGTGTSVPYEQYF. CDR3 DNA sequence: TGTGCCAGCACCGGTACCGGGACTAGCGTTCCCTACGAGCAGTACTTC.

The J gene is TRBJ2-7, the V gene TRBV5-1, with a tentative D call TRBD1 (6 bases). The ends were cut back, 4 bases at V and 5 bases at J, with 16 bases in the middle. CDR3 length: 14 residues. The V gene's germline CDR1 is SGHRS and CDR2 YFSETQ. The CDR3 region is CASSTGQPRDEQYF. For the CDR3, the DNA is TGCGCCAGCAGCACCGGACAGCCGAGGGACGAGCAGTACTTC.

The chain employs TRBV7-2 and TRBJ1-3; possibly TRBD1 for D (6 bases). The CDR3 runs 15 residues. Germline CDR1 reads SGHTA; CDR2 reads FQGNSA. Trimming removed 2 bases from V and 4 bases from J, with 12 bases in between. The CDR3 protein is CASSLPGQGGNTIYF. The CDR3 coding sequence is TGTGCCAGCAGCTTACCGGGCCAGGGGGGAAACACCATATATTTT.

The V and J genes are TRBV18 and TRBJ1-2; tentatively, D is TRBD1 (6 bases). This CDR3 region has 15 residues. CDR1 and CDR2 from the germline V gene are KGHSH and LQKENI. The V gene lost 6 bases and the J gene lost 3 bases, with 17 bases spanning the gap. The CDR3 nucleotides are TGTGCCAGCTCCCAGGGAGGGGGTAGTCACTATGGCTACACCTTC. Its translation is CASSQGGGSHYGYTF.

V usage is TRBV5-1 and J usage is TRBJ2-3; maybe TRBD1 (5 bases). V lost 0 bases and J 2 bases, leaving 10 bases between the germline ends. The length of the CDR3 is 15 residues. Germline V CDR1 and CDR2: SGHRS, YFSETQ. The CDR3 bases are TGCGCCAGCAGCTTGGTGGGCAGGGTCACAGATACGCAGTATTTT. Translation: CASSLVGRVTDTQYF.

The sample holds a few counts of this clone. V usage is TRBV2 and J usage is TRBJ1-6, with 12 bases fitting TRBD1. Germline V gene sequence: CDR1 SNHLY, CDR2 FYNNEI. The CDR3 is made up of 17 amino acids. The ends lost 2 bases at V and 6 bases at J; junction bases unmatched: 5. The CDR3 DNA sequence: TGTGCCAGCAGTGAATCCGGGACAGGGGGCGTTAATTCACCCCTCCACTTT. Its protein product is CASSESGTGGVNSPLHF.

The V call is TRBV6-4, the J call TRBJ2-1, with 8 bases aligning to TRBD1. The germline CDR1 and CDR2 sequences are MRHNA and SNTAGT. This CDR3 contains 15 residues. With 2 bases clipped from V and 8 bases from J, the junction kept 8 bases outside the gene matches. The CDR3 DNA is TGTGCCAGCAGTGACGAGGCAGGGGGCGGATATGAGCAGTTCTTC. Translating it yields CASSDEAGGGYEQFF.

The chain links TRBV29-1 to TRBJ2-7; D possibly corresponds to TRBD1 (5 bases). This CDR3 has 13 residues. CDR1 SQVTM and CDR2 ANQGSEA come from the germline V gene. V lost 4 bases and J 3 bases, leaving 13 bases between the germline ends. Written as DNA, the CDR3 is TGCAGCGTTGTAGGGGTCAGTTTCTACGAGCAGTACTTC. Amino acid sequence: CSVVGVSFYEQYF.

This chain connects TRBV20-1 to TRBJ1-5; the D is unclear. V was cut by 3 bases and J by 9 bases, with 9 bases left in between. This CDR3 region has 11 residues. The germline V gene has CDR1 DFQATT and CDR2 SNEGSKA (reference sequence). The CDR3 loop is CSASQDSPQHF. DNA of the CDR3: TGCAGTGCTAGTCAGGATTCGCCCCAGCATTTT.

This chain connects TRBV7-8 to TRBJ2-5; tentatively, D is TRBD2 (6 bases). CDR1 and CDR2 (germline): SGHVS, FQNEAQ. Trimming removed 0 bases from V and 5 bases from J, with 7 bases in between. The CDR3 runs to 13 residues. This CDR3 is CASSLAGRETQYF. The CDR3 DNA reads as TGTGCCAGCAGCTTAGCGGGGAGGGAGACCCAGTACTTC.

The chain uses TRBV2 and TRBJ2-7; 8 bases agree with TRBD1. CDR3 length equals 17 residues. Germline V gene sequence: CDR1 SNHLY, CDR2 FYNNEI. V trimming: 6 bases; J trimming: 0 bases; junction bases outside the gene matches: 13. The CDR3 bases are TGTGCCAGCAGCAGGGAGGACAGGGAGACTAGCTCCTACGAGCAGTACTTC. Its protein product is CASSREDRETSSYEQYF.